This T cell receptor beta chain originates from a study of spatial heterogeneity in lung cancer (dated by TCRdb to between 2019 and 2020). With regard to the full study: Beta-chain transcripts were consistently detected in greater numbers than alpha-chain transcripts, which likely reflected higher beta-chain transcript abundance. In tumor regions, TCR transcript counts showed a strong correlation with a T cell transcriptional module score from matched bulk RNA-seq. Nonsynonymous mutation counts, determined by whole-exome sequencing of tumor tissue, were related to TCR repertoire features. In the raw uncorrected reads, each unique combination of TCR and UMI appeared more than ten times on average. In non-small cell lung cancer, the study quantitatively compared TCR alpha and beta repertoires across several tumor regions, matched nontumor lung, and blood. Both alpha and beta chains were TCR-sequenced in samples taken at surgery, namely 220 tumor regions, around 70 matched nontumor lung samples and around 53 PBMC samples.

Unmatched junction bases come to 10, with V trimmed by 4 bases and J by 5 bases. Spanning cysteine to phenylalanine, the CDR3 consists of 15 amino acids. Only CDR3 DNA remains: 45 bases, in frame from the first base. The CDR1 and CDR2 encoded by the germline V gene are MNHNS and SASEGT. The method behind the library was 5' RACE. TCRdb names NextSeq 500 as the instrument used. In the TCR library protocol, a unique molecular identifier was attached to each TCR cDNA molecule so that PCR and sequencing errors could be corrected. As for the authors' bioinformatics: Decombinator tools were used for TCR identification, UMI-based error correction and CDR3 extraction. TCRs above a frequency of 2 per 1,000, corresponding to the top 1% of the tumor frequency distribution, were defined as expanded. Expanded tumor TCRs were classed as regional if statistically deemed absent (corrected P<0.05) from at least one tumor region, otherwise ubiquitous. Renyi diversity was calculated using the R vegan package after each repertoire was subsampled 100 times to 5,000 TCRs. To build CDR3 similarity networks, amino acid triplet string-kernel similarity was used, and CDR3s were connected when their pairwise similarity was above 0.82. TCRdb cleaned the public reads at Q25 with fastp, built clones with MiXCR and kept in-frame beta chains. Every distinct CDR3 protein forms one entry, paired with its most common genes and DNA. TCRdb, not the authors, supplied the V and J calls. The table for this sample lists around 23,000 distinct CDR3 sequences; around 6.6% of them were counted only once. 10% of the sample goes to the ten largest clones.

This clonotype was seen ten or more times. It has no known antigen specificity. Base qualities are missing; no much larger clone stands one base away. General conclusions and limits of the study: Counts of ubiquitous and regional expanded TCRs correlated with counts of ubiquitous and regional nonsynonymous mutations, respectively. The number of expanded intratumoral alpha and beta TCRs correlated with the tumor nonsynonymous mutation count. Confirming at a functional level the hypothesis that regional TCRs recognize regional mutations was considered to require additional single-cell paired TCR alpha and beta sequencing. Estimated TCR-seq coverage of tumor T cells was only around 7.2% for alpha chains and 13% for beta chains.

The intended sense of this specimen's time point label: sample taken at primary tumor resection. Donors were around 71 patients with early-stage, untreated non-small cell lung cancer from the lung TRACERx cohort. For TCR sequencing, whole RNA was extracted from tumor and nontumor lung tissue, or from cryopreserved PBMC samples, and no cell sorting was done. Only patients with enough RNA available from two or more tumor regions were chosen for TCR sequencing. Before being selected, tumor and adjacent nontumor lung specimens were reviewed by a lung pathologist. This receptor was taken from a male donor with early-stage non-small cell lung cancer. The specimen comprised lung tumor tissue, sampled at surgery. The chain was built from TRBV6-1 and TRBJ1-1, and 7 junction bases match TRBD1. The DNA sequence is as follows: TGTGCCAGCAGTGTCCAGCCCGGGACAGCGACTGAAGCTTTCTTT. Translated, this is CASSVQPGTATEAFF.